Included here is one T cell receptor (beta chain) sequence, with context. Sample treatment: randomized to nivolumab then ipilimumab (arm A) or the reverse (arm B). The record originates from a study of sequential checkpoint blockade in melanoma. The overall study: Randomization was 1:1 between first-line nivolumab→ipilimumab and ipilimumab→nivolumab.

The CDR3 is 16 residues long. Germline V gene lookup returns CDR1 MNHGY and CDR2 SAAAGT. V trimming: 6 bases; J trimming: 7 bases; junction bases outside the gene matches: 14. Profiling relied on immunoSEQ multiplex PCR, and the TCRdb table lists in-frame clones only, not all of them. The sample shows 1,000 to 1,200 clones, about a quarter of them seen only once. The chain carries TRBV6-8 and TRBJ2-3, with 9 bases aligning to TRBD1. This specimen was tumor tissue (inferred from file names), taken from a patient given nivolumab and ipilimumab in sequence. This clonotype originated in a human donor with melanoma. CDR3 amino acids: CASRPHRDREIYTQYF. For the CDR3, the DNA is TGTGCCAGCAGACCTCACCGGGACAGGGAGATATATACGCAGTATTTT.